The sequence of this T cell receptor beta chain was determined in a study of T cell responses to AZD1222 COVID-19 vaccine. Study-wide points: At baseline, just a handful of AZD1222 recipients tested seropositive. Following two doses of AZD1222, Spike-specific TCR breadth and depth rose.

This table comes from immunoSEQ multiplex PCR, and its TCRdb copy is limited to in-frame clones, with some not included. The data show some 120,000 clones, with about 89% seen just once and 4% to 5% held by the top ten. In regard to this clone: What it binds is not known.

Germline values: CDR1 SGHNT, CDR2 YENEEA. The CDR3 is 16 amino acids. Trimming shortened V by 2 bases and J by 3 bases, and 17 bases separated the two germline ends. The clonotype originates from an adult in good health. Sequencing was performed on peripheral blood, taken on day 0 of AZD1222 vaccination. This chain links TRBV11-3 with TRBJ2-7, with D possibly TRBD2 on 6 matching bases. The CDR3 is CASSLLLVVGGYEQYF. The DNA for the CDR3 is TGTGCCAGCAGCTTACTCTTGGTGGTGGGGGGCTACGAGCAGTACTTC.